This T cell receptor (beta chain) was identified in a study of PD-L1 blockade in urothelial cancer. Across the study: Previous chemotherapy exposure amounted to 0 to 3 regimens for patients. Blood samples contained a median around 140,000 T cells. Timepoints chosen for blood analysis were 3 weeks (second dose) and 6 weeks after treatment start.

Time point specified: peripheral blood 6 weeks after treatment start. Patient disease was locally advanced or metastatic urothelial carcinoma. Clones were read by immunoSEQ multiplex PCR, and TCRdb kept only the in-frame ones, dropping some. The table shows 120,000 or so clones, with about 83% occurring only once. J gave up 0 bases and V 3 bases, and 0 bases lay outside the gene matches. The CDR3 consists of 14 residues. Per the germline V gene, CDR1 is SGHRS and CDR2 is YFSETQ. The rearrangement uses TRBV5-1 and TRBJ2-1; 7 bases match TRBD2. The sequence was collected from a man over 45 with urothelial cancer. The sample consisted of PBMCs, taken around atezolizumab (anti-PD-L1) treatment. The CDR3 here is CASSSGGSYNEQFF. The DNA of the CDR3 is TGCGCCAGCAGCTCGGGAGGCTCCTACAATGAGCAGTTCTTC. The full variable domain, rest sourced from reference TRBV5-1 and TRBJ2-1, is KAGVTQTPRYLIKTRGQQVTLSCSPISGHRSVSWYQQTPGQGLQFLFEYFSETQRNKGNFPGRFSGRQFSNSRSEMNVSTLELGDSALYLCASSSGGSYNEQFFGPGTRLTVL.